Listed here are 14 T cell receptor beta chains from one sample, sequenced in a study of Graves' ophthalmopathy and Graves' hyperthyroidism. Transcripts of RNA were the source for amplifying TCR beta CDR3 regions. The workflow started with a first-round RT-PCR run with HTBI primers and then moved on to a second-round multiplex PCR. TCRdb re-analysed the multiplex PCR reads in MiXCR, keeping a single row per CDR3 protein. The sample shows about 740,000 distinct CDR3 sequences, roughly two fifths of them seen only once. The sample was peripheral blood. Receptors originate from an adult man with Graves' ophthalmopathy.

The rearrangement links TRBV29-1 to TRBJ1-1, with D unresolved. The CDR3 runs 12 residues. Germline CDR1 and CDR2: SQVTM and ANQGSEA. Trimming left V 4 bases short and J 5 bases short, with 11 bases between. The CDR3, as DNA: TGCAGCGTTGGAGGGAACGGTACTGAAGCTTTCTTT. Translated, it gives CSVGGNGTEAFF.

Worth noting for this clonotype: This CDR3 fails to terminate in the conserved phenylalanine or tryptophan, so it likely reflects a read error. The DNA is left out, because the CDR3 cannot be placed on it with certainty; the CDR3 is given as TCRdb lists it. The chain couples TRBV7-6 to TRBJ1-4. Per germline, CDR1 SGHVS and CDR2 FNYEAQ. Including both end residues, the CDR3 is 9 amino acids long. CDR3 sequence reads: CASSLAQSP.

Worth noting for this clonotype: Possible read error: a much larger clone is one base away. The CDR3: CAITEGGRGAGANVLTF. DNA of the CDR3: TGTGCCATCACCGAGGGGGGACGGGGGGCTGGGGCCAACGTCCTGACTTTC. This chain joins TRBV10-3 and TRBJ2-6; D possibly corresponds to TRBD2 (7 bases). Trimming stripped 7 bases from V and 2 bases from J, with 18 bases between. Germline assignment: CDR1 ENHRY and CDR2 SYGVKD. The CDR3 runs to 17 residues.

This clonotype showed up many times. This sequence joins TRBV25-1 and TRBJ2-7; D is possibly TRBD1 (5 bases). V dropped 4 bases and J dropped 2 bases, with 18 bases sitting between them. The CDR3 has 16 amino acids. CDR1 and CDR2 (germline): MGHDK, SYGVNS. CDR3 loop: CASSVSRNRSPYEQYF. The CDR3 DNA sequence: TGTGCCAGCAGTGTTTCTCGAAACAGGAGCCCCTACGAGCAGTACTTC.

This clonotype has a handful of counts. The gene calls are TRBV28 and TRBJ2-7; D is ambiguous. V lost 3 bases and J lost 5, with 14 bases in between. The CDR3 has 14 residues. CDR1 and CDR2 (germline): MDHEN, SYDVKM. CDR3 nucleotide sequence: TGTGCCAGCAGTTTCAACCACCTCATGAACGAGCAGTACTTC. This gives the protein CASSFNHLMNEQYF.

The chain couples TRBV19 to TRBJ2-2, with 7 bases lining up with TRBD1. Losses at the gene ends were 9 bases for V and 2 bases for J; bases not matched to a gene: 6. Germline assignment: CDR1 LNHDA and CDR2 SQIVND (reference sequence). CDR3 length equals 14 residues. The DNA of the CDR3 is TGTGCCAGCCGGGACAGCCACAACACCGGGGAGCTGTTTTTT. Residues: CASRDSHNTGELFF.

The J gene is TRBJ2-2, the V gene TRBV7-9, with D perhaps being TRBD1 or TRBD2 (5 bases each). The CDR3 is made up of 13 amino acids. Trimming cost V 8 bases and J 4 bases, with 11 bases left between them. Germline loops: CDR1 SEHNR, CDR2 FQNEAQ (reference sequence). DNA for the CDR3: TGTGCCAGCGGGGGATTTCCCACCGGGGAGCTGTTTTTT. Amino acid sequence: CASGGFPTGELFF.

The V gene is TRBV29-1, the J gene TRBJ1-2, with D unresolved. There are 12 residues in the CDR3. Germline lookup yields CDR1 SQVTM and CDR2 ANQGSEA. Trimming left V 4 bases short and J 7 bases short, with 13 bases between. The CDR3 DNA is TGCAGCGTTGCCTCGGCGGGATTTGGCTACACCTTC. This sequence encodes CSVASAGFGYTF. Complete variable domain (other parts from reference TRBV29-1 and TRBJ1-2): SAVISQKPSRDICQRGTSLTIQCQVDSQVTMMFWYRQQPGQSLTLIATANQGSEATYESGFVIDKFPISRPNLTFSTLTVSNMSPEDSSIYLCSVASAGFGYTFGSGTRLTVV.

The chain joins TRBV2 to TRBJ1-2; D is ambiguous. CDR3 size: 11 residues. CDR1 is SNHLY and CDR2 is FYNNEI in the germline V gene. Between the trimmed V and J ends, which lost 6 bases and 5 bases, there was a span of 7 bases. CDR3 nucleotides: TGTGCCAGCAGCCCTCAATATGGCTACACCTTC. It codes for CASSPQYGYTF.

This chain joins TRBV29-1 and TRBJ2-3; D is uncertain. Trimming took 4 bases from V and 0 from J, leaving 5 bases between them. Germline loops: CDR1 SQVTM, CDR2 ANQGSEA. The CDR3 contains 12 residues. Here the CDR3 DNA reads TGCAGCGTTGGGGAAAGCACAGATACGCAGTATTTT. This codes for CSVGESTDTQYF.

Points on this clonotype: One end of the junction does not line up with germline, which may come from a read error. This chain connects TRBV7-2 to TRBJ1-4; D gene ambiguous. The V gene's germline CDR1 is SGHTA and CDR2 FQGNSA. There are 15 residues in the CDR3. The CDR3 nucleotides read TGCGCCAGCAGCCCGGTTCAAGGGTCTGGTGAAAAACTGTTTTTT. Protein: CASSPVQGSGEKLFF. Variable domain in full (rest from reference TRBV7-2 and TRBJ1-4): GAGVSQSPSNKVTEKGKDVELRCDPISGHTALYWYRQSLGQGLEFLIYFQGNSAPDKSGLPSDRFSAERTGGSVSTLTIQRTQQEDSAVYLCASSPVQGSGEKLFFGSGTQLSVL.

CDR3 in amino acids: CSAQSPRGLQETQYF. In DNA, the CDR3 is TGCAGTGCCCAATCCCCCCGGGGCCTACAAGAGACCCAGTACTTC. The chain employs TRBV20-1 and TRBJ2-5, with D perhaps given as TRBD1 or TRBD2 (5 bases each). The CDR3 runs 15 residues. The V gene's germline CDR1 is DFQATT and CDR2 SNEGSKA (reference sequence). Trimming removed 6 bases from V and 2 bases from J, with 19 bases in between.

The sample holds many counts of this clonotype. V gene TRBV10-3 combines with J gene TRBJ2-7, with 11 bases matching TRBD2. Germline CDR1 and CDR2: ENHRY and SYGVKD. The CDR3 runs 14 residues. V lost 4 bases and J lost 5; bases outside the gene matches: 4. As DNA, the CDR3 is TGTGCCATCAGTGGGTTAGCGGGAGGGGACGAGCAGTACTTC. Translated, it gives CAISGLAGGDEQYF.

The genes are TRBV7-2 and TRBJ2-7; 9 bases are shared with TRBD1. With 5 bases clipped from V and 0 bases from J, the junction kept 5 bases outside the gene matches. The CDR3 covers 15 residues. The V gene's germline CDR1 is SGHTA and CDR2 FQGNSA. The CDR3 loop reads CASSLTGGLSYEQYF. Written as DNA, the CDR3 is TGTGCCAGCAGCCTAACAGGGGGCCTCTCCTACGAGCAGTACTTC.